The 5 T cell receptor beta chains in this list originate from one sample, sequenced in a study of T cells in Graves' hyperthyroidism and ophthalmopathy. Amplified regions were TCR beta CDR3 sequences from RNA transcripts. First-round RT-PCR of the TCR CDR3 relied on the HTBI primer set. TCRdb passed the multiplex PCR reads through MiXCR, listing each CDR3 protein once. The sample records tens of thousands of distinct CDR3 sequences, 53% being singletons. Sequencing was carried out using blood. These receptors came from a woman aged 55-69 years with Graves' ophthalmopathy.

There are a few counts of this clonotype. The genes are TRBV2 and TRBJ2-7; D gene uncertain. Germline V gives CDR1 SNHLY, CDR2 FYNNEI. The CDR3 is 13 residues long. V was trimmed by 2 bases and J by 2 bases, leaving 7 bases between them. The CDR3 protein is CASSEFSTYEQYV. The CDR3 DNA follows: TGTGCCAGCAGTGAATTTTCTACCTACGAGCAGTACGTC.

This clonotype occurred many times. The rearrangement uses TRBV5-1 and TRBJ2-3, with D maybe TRBD1 (6 bases). Trimming cost V 0 bases and J 6 bases, with 17 bases left between them. The germline gives CDR1 SGHRS, CDR2 YFSETQ. The CDR3 extends over 16 amino acids. The CDR3 loop is CASSLATGSSGDTQYF. The CDR3 region has the DNA TGCGCCAGCAGCTTGGCGACAGGCTCCTCAGGGGATACGCAGTATTTT.

As to this clonotype: A much larger clonotype is one base distant, so this may be a read error. This chain joins TRBV3-2 and TRBJ2-3; the D call in the table, TRBD1, was not verified against the DNA. TRBV3-2 corresponds to a pseudogene. The CDR3 runs to 17 residues. The CDR3 spells CASSQEEGAGRADTQYF. CDR3 sequence (DNA): TGTGCCAGCAGCCAAGAGGAAGGGGCAGGCCGCGCAGATACGCAGTATTTT.

This clonotype was counted ten times or more. The chain carries TRBV5-1 and TRBJ2-2; no reliable D call. The CDR3 runs 12 residues. Germline V CDR1 and CDR2: SGHRS, YFSETQ. V was trimmed by 1 base and J by 5 bases, leaving 3 bases between them. The CDR3 here is CASSLQTGELFF. CDR3 sequence (DNA): TGCGCCAGCAGCTTGCAGACCGGGGAGCTGTTTTTT.

The chain is built from TRBV6-5 and TRBJ2-7; 9 positions agree with TRBD2. Germline V gives CDR1 MNHEY, CDR2 SVGAGI. V was clipped by 0 bases and J by 0 bases; unmatched bases: 0. The CDR3 sequence is 15 residues long. The CDR3 is CASSYSSGSSYEQYF. In nucleotides, the CDR3 is TGTGCCAGCAGTTACTCTAGCGGGAGCTCCTACGAGCAGTACTTC.